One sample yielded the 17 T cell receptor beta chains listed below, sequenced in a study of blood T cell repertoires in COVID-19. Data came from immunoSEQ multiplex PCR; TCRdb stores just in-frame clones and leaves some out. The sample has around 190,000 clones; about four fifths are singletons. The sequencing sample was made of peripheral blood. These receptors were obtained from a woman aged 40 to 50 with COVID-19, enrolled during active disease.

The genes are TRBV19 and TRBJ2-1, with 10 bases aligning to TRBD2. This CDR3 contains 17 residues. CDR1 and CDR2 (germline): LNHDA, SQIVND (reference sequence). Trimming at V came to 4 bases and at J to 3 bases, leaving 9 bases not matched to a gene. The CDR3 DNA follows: TGTGCCAGTAGTAAGGCTAGCGGGAGCTTTGGCTACAATGAGCAGTTCTTC. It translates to CASSKASGSFGYNEQFF.

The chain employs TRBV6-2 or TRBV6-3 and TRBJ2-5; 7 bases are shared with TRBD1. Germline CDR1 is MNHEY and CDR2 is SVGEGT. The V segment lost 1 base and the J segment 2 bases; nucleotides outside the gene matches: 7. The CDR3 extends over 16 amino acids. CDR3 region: CASSYYGTATQETQYF. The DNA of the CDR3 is TGTGCCAGCAGTTACTACGGGACAGCGACGCAAGAGACCCAGTACTTC.

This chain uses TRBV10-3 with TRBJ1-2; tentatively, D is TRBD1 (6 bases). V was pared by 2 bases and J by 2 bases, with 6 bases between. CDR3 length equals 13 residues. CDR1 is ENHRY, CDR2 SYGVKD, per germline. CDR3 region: CAISEDRNYGYTF. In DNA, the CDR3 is TGTGCCATCAGTGAGGACAGGAACTATGGCTACACCTTC.

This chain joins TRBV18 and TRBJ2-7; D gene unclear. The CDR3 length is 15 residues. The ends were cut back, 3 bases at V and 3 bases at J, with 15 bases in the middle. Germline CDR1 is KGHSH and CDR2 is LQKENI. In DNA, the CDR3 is TGTGCCAGCTCACCGGAGCGCCAGCCCCACTACGAGCAGTACTTC. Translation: CASSPERQPHYEQYF.

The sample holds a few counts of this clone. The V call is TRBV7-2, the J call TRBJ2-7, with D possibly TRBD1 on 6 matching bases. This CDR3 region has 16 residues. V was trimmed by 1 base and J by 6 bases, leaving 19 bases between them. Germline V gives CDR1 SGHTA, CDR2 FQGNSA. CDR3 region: CASSLVSPSRGSEQYF. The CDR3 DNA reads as TGTGCCAGCAGCTTAGTGTCCCCTTCCAGGGGTAGCGAGCAGTACTTC. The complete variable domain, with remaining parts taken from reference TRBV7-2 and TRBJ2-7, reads GAGVSQSPSNKVTEKGKDVELRCDPISGHTALYWYRQSLGQGLEFLIYFQGNSAPDKSGLPSDRFSAERTGGSVSTLTIQRTQQEDSAVYLCASSLVSPSRGSEQYFGPGTRLTVT.

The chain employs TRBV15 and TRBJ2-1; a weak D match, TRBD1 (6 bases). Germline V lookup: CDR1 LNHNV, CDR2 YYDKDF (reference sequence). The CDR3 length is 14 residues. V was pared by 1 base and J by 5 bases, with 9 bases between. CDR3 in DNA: TGTGCCACCAGCAGAGTGTACAGGGACAATGAGCAGTTCTTC. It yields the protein CATSRVYRDNEQFF.

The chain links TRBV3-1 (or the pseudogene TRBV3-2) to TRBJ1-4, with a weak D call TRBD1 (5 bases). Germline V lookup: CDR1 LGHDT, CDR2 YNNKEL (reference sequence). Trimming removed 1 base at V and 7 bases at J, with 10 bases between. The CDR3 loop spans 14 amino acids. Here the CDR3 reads CASSQAGRGEKLFF. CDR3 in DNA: TGTGCCAGCAGCCAAGCGGGGAGGGGTGAAAAACTGTTTTTT.

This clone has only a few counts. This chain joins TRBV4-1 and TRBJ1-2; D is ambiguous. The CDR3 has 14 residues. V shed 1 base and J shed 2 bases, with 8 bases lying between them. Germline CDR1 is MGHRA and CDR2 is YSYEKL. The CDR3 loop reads CASSQGRENYGYTF. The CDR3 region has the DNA TGCGCCAGCAGCCAAGGACGGGAGAACTATGGCTACACCTTC.

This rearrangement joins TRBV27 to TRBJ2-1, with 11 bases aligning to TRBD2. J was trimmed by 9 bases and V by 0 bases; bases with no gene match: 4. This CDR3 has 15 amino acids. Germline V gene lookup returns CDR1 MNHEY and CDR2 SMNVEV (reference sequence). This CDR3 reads CASSLSLAGDSEQFF. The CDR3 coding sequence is TGTGCCAGCAGTTTATCACTAGCGGGGGACAGTGAGCAGTTCTTC.

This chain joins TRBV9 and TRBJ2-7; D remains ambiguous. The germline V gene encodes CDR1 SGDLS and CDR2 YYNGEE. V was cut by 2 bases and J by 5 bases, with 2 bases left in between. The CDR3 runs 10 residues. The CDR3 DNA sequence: TGTGCCAGCAGCGTCAACGAGCAGTACTTC. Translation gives CASSVNEQYF.

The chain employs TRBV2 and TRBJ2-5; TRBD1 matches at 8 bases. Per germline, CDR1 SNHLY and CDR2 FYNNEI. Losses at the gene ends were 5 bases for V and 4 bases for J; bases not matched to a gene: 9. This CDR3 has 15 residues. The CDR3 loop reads CASSPDRGRGETQYF. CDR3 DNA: TGTGCCAGCAGTCCAGACAGGGGAAGGGGAGAGACCCAGTACTTC.

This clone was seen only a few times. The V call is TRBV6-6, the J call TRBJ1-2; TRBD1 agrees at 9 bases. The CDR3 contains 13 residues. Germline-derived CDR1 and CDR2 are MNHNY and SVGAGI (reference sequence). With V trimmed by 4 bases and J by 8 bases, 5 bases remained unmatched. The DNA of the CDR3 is TGTGCCAGCAGTTGGGACAGGGATCGCGGCTACACCTTC. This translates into CASSWDRDRGYTF.

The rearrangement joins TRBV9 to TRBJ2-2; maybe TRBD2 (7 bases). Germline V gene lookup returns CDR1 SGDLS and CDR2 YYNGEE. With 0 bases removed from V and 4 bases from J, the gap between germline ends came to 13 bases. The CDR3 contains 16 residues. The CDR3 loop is CASSVGGGASTGELFF. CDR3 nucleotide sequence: TGTGCCAGCAGCGTAGGAGGGGGGGCGAGCACCGGGGAGCTGTTTTTT.

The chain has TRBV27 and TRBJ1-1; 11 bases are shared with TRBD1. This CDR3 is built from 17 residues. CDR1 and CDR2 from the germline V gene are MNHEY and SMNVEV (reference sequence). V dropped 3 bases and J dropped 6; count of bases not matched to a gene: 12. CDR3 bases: TGTGCCAGCAGTTTTCTGGGACAGGGGGGACCTCGAGCTGAAGCTTTCTTT. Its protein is CASSFLGQGGPRAEAFF.

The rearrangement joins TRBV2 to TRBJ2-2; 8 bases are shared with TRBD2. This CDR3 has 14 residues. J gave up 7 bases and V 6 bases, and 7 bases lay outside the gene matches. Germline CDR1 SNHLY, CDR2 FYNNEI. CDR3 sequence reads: CASRELTSDGELFF. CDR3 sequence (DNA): TGTGCCAGCAGGGAATTGACTAGCGACGGGGAGCTGTTTTTT.

The CDR3 DNA is TGTGCCAGCATTCCCGGGACAGGGAGGGAGACCCAGTACTTC. Amino acid sequence: CASIPGTGRETQYF. The chain employs TRBV5-5 and TRBJ2-5; 9 bases agree with TRBD1. The CDR3 is made up of 14 amino acids. J gave up 5 bases and V 6 bases, and 8 bases lay outside the gene matches. Germline lookup yields CDR1 SGHKS and CDR2 YYEKEE (reference sequence).

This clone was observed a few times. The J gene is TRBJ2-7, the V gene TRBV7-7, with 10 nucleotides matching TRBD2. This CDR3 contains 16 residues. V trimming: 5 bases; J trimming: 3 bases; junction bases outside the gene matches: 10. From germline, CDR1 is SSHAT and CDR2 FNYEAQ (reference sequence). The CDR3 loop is CASSVDLTSGYYEQYF. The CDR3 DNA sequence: TGTGCCAGCAGCGTAGATCTGACTAGCGGGTACTACGAGCAGTACTTC.